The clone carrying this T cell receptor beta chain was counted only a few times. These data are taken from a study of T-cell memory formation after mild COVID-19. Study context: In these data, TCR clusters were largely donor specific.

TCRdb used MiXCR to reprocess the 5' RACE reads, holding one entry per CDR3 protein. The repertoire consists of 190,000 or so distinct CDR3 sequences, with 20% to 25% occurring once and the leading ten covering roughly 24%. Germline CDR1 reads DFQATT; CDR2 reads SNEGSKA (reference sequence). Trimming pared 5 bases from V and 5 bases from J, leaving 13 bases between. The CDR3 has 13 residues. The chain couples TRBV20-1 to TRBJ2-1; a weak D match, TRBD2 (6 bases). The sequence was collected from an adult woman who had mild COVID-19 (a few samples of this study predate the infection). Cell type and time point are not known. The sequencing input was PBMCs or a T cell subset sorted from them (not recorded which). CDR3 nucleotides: TGCAGTGCTTCTACGGGAGCTAACAATGAGCAGTTCTTC. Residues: CSASTGANNEQFF.